This is a list of T cell receptor beta chains from one sample in a study of blood T cell repertoires in COVID-19. Measured with immunoSEQ multiplex PCR; TCRdb has only the in-frame clones, and not every one. Counted here are about 280,000 clones, 87% occurring once; the ten biggest clones make up 2.2%. The sample consisted of peripheral blood. These receptors were collected from a woman between 45 and 65 years old who had recovered from COVID-19. Each CDR3 is given with its conserved first and last residue. A D gene is named only where the DNA matches it firmly. Some rows have no size entry. The others give once, few or many, or a class for an expanded clone.

cdr3_nt cdr3_aa j_call clone_size v_call d_call
TGTGCCAGCAGCTTGGCACGGGGAATTCAGCCCCAGCATTTT CASSLARGIQPQHF TRBJ1-5 few TRBV5-5 -
TGCGCCAGCAGCTTGGCGACAGGACGGGAGACCCAGTACTTC CASSLATGRETQYF TRBJ2-5 - TRBV5-1 -
TGTGCCAGAAGCGGGGCATCTGCAGACTCCTACGAGCAGTACTTC CARSGASADSYEQYF TRBJ2-7 - TRBV5-3 -
TGTGCCAGCAGTTCGACTAGCGGGAAAGACACCGGGGAGCTGTTTTTT CASSSTSGKDTGELFF TRBJ2-2 - TRBV28 TRBD2
TGTGCCAGTAGTTCGGACGGGGAGGAGACCCAGTACTTC CASSSDGEETQYF TRBJ2-5 - TRBV19 -
TGCGCCAGCAGTTTGACAGGGATACTCGAGCAGTACTTC CASSLTGILEQYF TRBJ2-7 - TRBV10-2 TRBD1
TGTGCCAGCAGCCAAGATGGCGGGACCTACAATGAGCAGTTCTTC CASSQDGGTYNEQFF TRBJ2-1 - TRBV3-1/TRBV3-2 -
TGTGCCAGCAGTTCTTACAGGACCACTGAAGCTTTCTTT CASSSYRTTEAFF TRBJ1-1 - TRBV6-5 -
TGTGCCAGCAGCCGGACAGGGTCGCTGAACACTGAAGCTTTCTTT CASSRTGSLNTEAFF TRBJ1-1 - TRBV7-9 TRBD1
TGTGCCAGCAGTTTGGGAGGGCTTACTAATGAAAAACTGTTTTTT CASSLGGLTNEKLFF TRBJ1-4 - TRBV27 -
TGTGCCATCAGATTCGGGAGGGCTAGCACAGATACGCAGTATTTT CAIRFGRASTDTQYF TRBJ2-3 - TRBV10-3 TRBD2
TGTGCCAGCAGCCCCACCTCCGGCACGGGAGGGCATTCACCCCTCCACTTT CASSPTSGTGGHSPLHF TRBJ1-6 - TRBV5-8 -
TGTGCCATCAGTGAGATTGGGGGGGGGACCCAGTACTTC CAISEIGGGTQYF TRBJ2-5 - TRBV10-3 TRBD2
TGTGCCAGCAGCCTGGGGACAGCGTACTACAATGAGCAGTTCTTC CASSLGTAYYNEQFF TRBJ2-1 - TRBV7-2 TRBD1
TGCGCCAGCAGCTTGGACGGGTATAGCAATCAGCCCCAGCATTTT CASSLDGYSNQPQHF TRBJ1-5 - TRBV5-1 -
TGTGCCAGCAGCAAAGGAGGGACAGGGTGGCAGACACCCCTCCACTTT CASSKGGTGWQTPLHF TRBJ1-6 - TRBV21-1 -
TGTGCCATCAGCGTGACAGGGGCTGATCTCACTGAAGCTTTCTTT CAISVTGADLTEAFF TRBJ1-1 once TRBV10-3 TRBD1
TGTGCCATCAGTGGAGGGAGCAGGACCTACGAGCAGTACTTC CAISGGSRTYEQYF TRBJ2-7 - TRBV10-3 -
TGCGCCAGCAGCCTAAAGGGGGCCACCGGGGAGCTGTTTTTT CASSLKGATGELFF TRBJ2-2 - TRBV5-1 TRBD1
TGTGCCAGCAGCATGAGGGACACGAGCCCCTTAGGCTACACCTTC CASSMRDTSPLGYTF TRBJ1-2 - TRBV21-1 -
TGTGCCAGCAGCGACACAGGGGACTACACTGAAGCTTTCTTT CASSDTGDYTEAFF TRBJ1-1 - TRBV6-5 TRBD1
TGTGCCACCAGCCTAACTGGGCTTAACTATGGCTACACCTTC CATSLTGLNYGYTF TRBJ1-2 - TRBV15 -
TGTGCCAGTAGTTTCCGGACTCGTCACACTGAAGCTTTCTTT CASSFRTRHTEAFF TRBJ1-1 few TRBV19 -
TGTGCCAGCAGCCAAGCGGGGGGTTACGATGAGCAGTTCTTC CASSQAGGYDEQFF TRBJ2-1 - TRBV3-1/TRBV3-2 TRBD2
TGTGCCAGCAGTGAAGGGCCTCCGCAGTTC CASSEGPPQF TRBJ2-4 - TRBV2 -
TGCGCCAGCAGCCAAGGAGGTTTTGGCTACACCTTC CASSQGGFGYTF TRBJ1-2 - TRBV4-3 -
TGTGCCAGCAGCCCGGACTCGGGCAATCAGCCCCAGCATTTT CASSPDSGNQPQHF TRBJ1-5 - TRBV28 -
TGTGCCAGCAGCTTATGGGTCGTAGCGGGACAAAACACCGGGGAGCTGTTTTTT CASSLWVVAGQNTGELFF TRBJ2-2 - TRBV7-2 TRBD2
TGTGCCAGCTCACCACTCCCCGGGACAGGGGCTAACACCGGGGAGCTGTTTTTT CASSPLPGTGANTGELFF TRBJ2-2 - TRBV18 TRBD1
TGTGCCACCAGTGACCCGAGCGGGAGAAGCGAGCAGTACTTC CATSDPSGRSEQYF TRBJ2-7 - TRBV24-1 TRBD2